These 21 T cell receptor beta chains were all obtained from the same sample, sequenced in a study of OX40 agonist ivuxolimab in advanced cancers. The data were produced by immunoSEQ multiplex PCR, yet TCRdb's version contains in-frame clones alone and is incomplete. This sample carries about 10,000 clones, approximately 63% of them seen once, and the ten largest clones take about 46%. The source material was CD4+ or CD8+ T cells sorted from blood, sampled in a trial of the OX40 agonist ivuxolimab. The receptors come from an adult with an advanced solid tumor such as melanoma, head and neck, liver or kidney cancer.

The V gene is TRBV27, the J gene TRBJ2-3, with D possibly being TRBD1 (5 bases). The CDR3 has 12 amino acids. Trimming took 9 bases from V and 3 from J, leaving 10 bases between them. Germline lookup yields CDR1 MNHEY and CDR2 SMNVEV (reference sequence). The CDR3 reads CASGAGTDTQYF. The DNA for the CDR3 is TGTGCCAGTGGGGCCGGGACAGATACGCAGTATTTT.

This clone appeared once. The gene calls are TRBV18 and TRBJ2-5; 14 bases are shared with TRBD2. The germline gives CDR1 KGHSH, CDR2 LQKENI. CDR3 length: 15 amino acids. V was pared by 5 bases and J by 8 bases, with 7 bases of the junction left unmatched. The CDR3 DNA is TGTGCCAGCTCAACCGCGACTAGCGGGAGGGGTACCCAGTACTTC. This sequence encodes CASSTATSGRGTQYF.

Within the sample, this clone is medium-sized. V gene TRBV28 combines with J gene TRBJ2-7; 7 bases agree with TRBD2. Trimming cost V 4 bases and J 6 bases; bases outside gene matches: 6. The CDR3 is 13 residues long. Per germline, CDR1 MDHEN and CDR2 SYDVKM. Here the CDR3 DNA reads TGTGCCAGCAGTTCATCCGGGACTATCGAGCAGTACTTC. This translates into CASSSSGTIEQYF. Full variable domain (remainder filled in from reference TRBV28 and TRBJ2-7): DVKVTQSSRYLVKRTGEKVFLECVQDMDHENMFWYRQDPGLGLRLIYFSYDVKMKEKGDIPEGYSVSREKKERFSLILESASTNQTSMYLCASSSSGTIEQYFGPGTRLTVT.

The CDR3 sequence: CASSFAGSGNTIYF. The CDR3 bases are TGTGCCAGCAGCTTTGCAGGTTCTGGAAACACCATATATTTT. The chain has TRBV7-9 and TRBJ1-3; no clear D. V lost 3 bases and J lost 1, with 7 bases in between. The CDR3 has 14 residues. CDR1 is SEHNR, CDR2 FQNEAQ, per germline (reference sequence).

V and J are TRBV5-6 and TRBJ1-3; D perhaps matches TRBD1 (5 bases). V was shortened by 3 bases and J by 7 bases, with 17 bases between the two germline ends. Germline V gene lookup returns CDR1 SGHDT and CDR2 YYEEEE. The CDR3 length is 15 residues. CDR3 nucleotide sequence: TGTGCCAGCAGCTGGACCAGGGCTTCTCAGAACACCATATATTTT. It is translated as CASSWTRASQNTIYF.

By sample fraction, this clone is large. The CDR3 sequence: CASSVWGRAQHF. The CDR3 DNA follows: TGTGCCAGCAGTGTCTGGGGGCGGGCCCAGCATTTT. This chain connects TRBV28 to TRBJ1-5; D might be TRBD1 (6 bases). Deletions cut 5 bases from V and 11 bases from J, with 13 bases between. Germline values: CDR1 MDHEN, CDR2 SYDVKM. The CDR3 contains 12 residues.

This clone occurred a few times. The chain has TRBV27 and TRBJ1-5; D gene ambiguous. There are 13 residues in the CDR3. Per the germline V gene, CDR1 is MNHEY and CDR2 is SMNVEV (reference sequence). Trimming cost V 5 bases and J 1 base, with 6 bases left between them. The CDR3 sequence is CASSHGSNQPQHF. The CDR3 DNA reads as TGTGCCAGCAGTCACGGAAGCAATCAGCCCCAGCATTTT.

This sequence joins TRBV19 and TRBJ2-1, with TRBD2 matching 9 bases. J was trimmed by 6 bases and V by 5 bases; bases with no gene match: 5. This CDR3 is built from 14 residues. CDR1 and CDR2 (germline): LNHDA, SQIVND (reference sequence). DNA of the CDR3: TGTGCCAGTAGTTTGACTAGCGGATCCAATGAGCAGTTCTTC. Encoded protein: CASSLTSGSNEQFF.

The table lists this clone with many counts. V usage is TRBV27 and J usage is TRBJ2-1; D perhaps matches TRBD2 (5 bases). There are 14 residues in the CDR3. V lost 5 bases, J lost 10 bases, and 18 bases lay in between. CDR1 is MNHEY and CDR2 is SMNVEV in the germline V gene (reference sequence). CDR3 coding DNA: TGTGCCAGCAGTCCCCTGAGAGGTCCGGGAGAGCAGTTCTTC. Residues: CASSPLRGPGEQFF.

V is TRBV6-1 and J is TRBJ1-2; 12 positions match TRBD1. The CDR3 is 14 amino acids. Per germline, CDR1 MNHNS and CDR2 SASEGT. V dropped 5 bases and J dropped 6; count of bases not matched to a gene: 4. The CDR3 DNA reads as TGTGCCAGCAGTTGGGGACAGGGGGCGCATGGCTACACCTTC. Its protein product is CASSWGQGAHGYTF.

In this sample, this clone turned up a few times. The chain links TRBV15 to TRBJ1-5; TRBD1 agrees at 7 bases. With V trimmed by 6 bases and J by 5 bases, 10 bases remained unmatched. Germline V gene lookup returns CDR1 LNHNV and CDR2 YYDKDF (reference sequence). The CDR3 consists of 15 residues. The CDR3 sequence is CATSERGGPDQPQHF. For the CDR3, the DNA is TGTGCCACCAGTGAAAGAGGGGGCCCTGATCAGCCCCAGCATTTT.

This chain uses TRBV30 with TRBJ1-2; TRBD1 agrees at 7 bases. With 4 bases clipped from V and 4 bases from J, the junction kept 3 bases outside the gene matches. The germline V gene has CDR1 GTSNPN and CDR2 SVGIG (reference sequence). CDR3 length: 12 residues. The CDR3 DNA sequence: TGTGCCTGGAACAGGGGTATCTATGGCTACACCTTC. This translates into CAWNRGIYGYTF.

This clone is medium-sized in the sample. This chain uses TRBV29-1 with TRBJ2-3, with D unclear. Germline CDR1 is SQVTM and CDR2 is ANQGSEA. V lost 3 bases to trimming and J lost 0 bases, with 10 bases between them. The CDR3 contains 14 residues. CDR3 region: CSVDGFMSTDTQYF. CDR3 nucleotides: TGCAGCGTTGACGGTTTCATGAGCACAGATACGCAGTATTTT.

This clone was recorded a few times. CDR3 in DNA: TGTGCCTGGACCCCTGGGACTAGCGACGAGCAGTACTTC. It specifies CAWTPGTSDEQYF. V usage is TRBV30 and J usage is TRBJ2-7; 10 nucleotides align to TRBD2. With 4 bases clipped from V and 5 bases from J, the junction kept 5 bases outside the gene matches. CDR1 and CDR2 (germline): GTSNPN, SVGIG (reference sequence). CDR3 size: 13 residues.

The rearrangement joins TRBV27 to TRBJ1-1; TRBD1 is a possible D gene (5 bases). V lost 5 bases and J 2 bases, leaving 6 bases between the germline ends. Germline V gene lookup returns CDR1 MNHEY and CDR2 SMNVEV (reference sequence). CDR3 size: 12 residues. The CDR3 DNA reads TGTGCCAGCAGTAGGGGCAACACTGAAGCTTTCTTT. This translates into CASSRGNTEAFF.

The chain couples TRBV11-2 to TRBJ2-7; D is uncertain. V gave up 2 bases and J gave up 2 bases, with 16 bases separating them. The CDR3 covers 16 residues. CDR1 SGHAT and CDR2 FQNNGV come from the germline V gene. CDR3 DNA: TGTGCCAGCAGCTTACTAGGTTCCTACGGAACCTACGAGCAGTACTTC. It specifies CASSLLGSYGTYEQYF.

As regards this clone: Relative to the germline gene, one junction end is altered; a read error may explain this. The chain employs TRBV4-1 and TRBJ1-5, with D possibly matching TRBD1 (5 bases). This CDR3 has 14 amino acids. The germline CDR1 and CDR2 sequences are MGHRA and YSYEKL. The CDR3 bases are TGTGCCAGCAGCCAGGGCCAGGTCAATCAGCCCCAGCATTTT. It specifies CASSQGQVNQPQHF.

The chain recombines TRBV4-1 with TRBJ1-6, with D possibly matching TRBD1 (6 bases). V shed 4 bases and J shed 5 bases, with 18 bases lying between them. This CDR3 contains 17 residues. Germline values: CDR1 MGHRA, CDR2 YSYEKL. CDR3 nucleotide sequence: TGCGCCAGCAGCCGCACCGTCGGGGGCCGGGATAATTCACCCCTCCACTTT. Protein product: CASSRTVGGRDNSPLHF.

The chain carries TRBV2 and TRBJ1-5, with D possibly TRBD1 on 5 matching bases. The ends were cut back, 2 bases at V and 0 bases at J, with 8 bases in the middle. The CDR3 runs 15 residues. In germline, CDR1 is SNHLY, CDR2 FYNNEI. CDR3 DNA: TGTGCCAGCAGTGAACTGGGGCGTAGCAATCAGCCCCAGCATTTT. Translation: CASSELGRSNQPQHF.

This clone occurred once. V and J are TRBV11-2 and TRBJ2-7, with a weak D call TRBD1 (5 bases). Germline-derived CDR1 and CDR2 are SGHAT and FQNNGV. The germline V and J ends were trimmed by 3 bases and 0 bases, with 9 bases remaining between them. This CDR3 contains 14 residues. The CDR3 DNA sequence: TGTGCCAGCAGCTTGGGGCCGAGCTCCTACGAGCAGTACTTC. Translation gives CASSLGPSSYEQYF.

A remark on this clone: The identical CDR3 is also encoded by other nucleotide sequences in the sample. This chain links TRBV9 with TRBJ2-1; D perhaps matches TRBD2 (6 bases). The CDR3 spans 18 residues. The germline gives CDR1 SGDLS, CDR2 YYNGEE. The germline V and J ends were trimmed by 3 bases and 0 bases, with 19 bases remaining between them. CDR3 DNA: TGTGCCAGCAGCGGTGGGGGGAGACTAGGTAGCTCCTACAATGAGCAGTTCTTC. It encodes CASSGGGRLGSSYNEQFF.